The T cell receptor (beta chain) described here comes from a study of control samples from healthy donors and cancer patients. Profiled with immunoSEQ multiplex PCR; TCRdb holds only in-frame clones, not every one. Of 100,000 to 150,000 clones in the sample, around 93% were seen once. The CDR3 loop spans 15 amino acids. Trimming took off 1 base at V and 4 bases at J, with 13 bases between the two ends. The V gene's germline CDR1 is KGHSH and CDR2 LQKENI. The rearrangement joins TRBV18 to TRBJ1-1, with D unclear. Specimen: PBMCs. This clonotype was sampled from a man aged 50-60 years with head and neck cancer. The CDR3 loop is CASSPLNRVGTEAFF. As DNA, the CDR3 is TGTGCCAGCTCACCACTTAATCGGGTGGGCACTGAAGCTTTCTTT.